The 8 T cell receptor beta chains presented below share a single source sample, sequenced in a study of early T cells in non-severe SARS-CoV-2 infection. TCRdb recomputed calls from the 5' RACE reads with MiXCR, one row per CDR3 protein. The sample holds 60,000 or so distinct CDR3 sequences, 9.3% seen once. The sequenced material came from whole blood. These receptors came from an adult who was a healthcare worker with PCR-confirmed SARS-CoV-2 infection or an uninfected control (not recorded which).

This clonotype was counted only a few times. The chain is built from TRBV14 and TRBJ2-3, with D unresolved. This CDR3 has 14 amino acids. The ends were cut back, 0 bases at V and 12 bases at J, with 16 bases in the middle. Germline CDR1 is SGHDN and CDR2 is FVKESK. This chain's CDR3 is CASSQDPAWSNQYF. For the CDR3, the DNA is TGTGCCAGCAGCCAAGATCCAGCATGGAGTAACCAGTATTTT.

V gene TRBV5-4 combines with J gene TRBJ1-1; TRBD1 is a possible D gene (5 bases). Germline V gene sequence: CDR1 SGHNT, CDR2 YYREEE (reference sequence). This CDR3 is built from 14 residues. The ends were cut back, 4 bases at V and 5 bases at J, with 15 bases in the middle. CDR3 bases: TGTGCCAGCAGCCAAGGGGACCCGAGGACTGAAGCTTTCTTT. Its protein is CASSQGDPRTEAFF.

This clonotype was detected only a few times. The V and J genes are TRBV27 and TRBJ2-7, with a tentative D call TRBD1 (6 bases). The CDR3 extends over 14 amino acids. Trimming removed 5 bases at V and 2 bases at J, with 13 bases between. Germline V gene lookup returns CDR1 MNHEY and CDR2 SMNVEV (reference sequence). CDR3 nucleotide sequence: TGTGCCAGCAGTCCACGACAGGTAACCTACGAGCAGTACTTC. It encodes CASSPRQVTYEQYF.

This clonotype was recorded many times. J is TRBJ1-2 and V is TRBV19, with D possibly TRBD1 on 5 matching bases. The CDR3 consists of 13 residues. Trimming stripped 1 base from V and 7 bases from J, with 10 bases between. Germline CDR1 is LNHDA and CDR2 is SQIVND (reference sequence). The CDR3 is CASSIGGSVGYTF. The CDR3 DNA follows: TGTGCCAGTAGTATAGGGGGGAGCGTTGGCTACACCTTC.

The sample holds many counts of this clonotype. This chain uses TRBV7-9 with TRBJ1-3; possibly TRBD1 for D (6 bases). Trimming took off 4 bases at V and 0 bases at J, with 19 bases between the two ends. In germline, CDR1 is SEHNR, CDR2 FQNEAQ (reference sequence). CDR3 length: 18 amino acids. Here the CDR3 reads CASSSRQAHDTSGNTIYF. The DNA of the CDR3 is TGTGCCAGCAGCTCCAGACAGGCCCACGATACCTCTGGAAACACCATATATTTT. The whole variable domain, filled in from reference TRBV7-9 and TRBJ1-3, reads DTGVSQNPRHKITKRGQNVTFRCDPISEHNRLYWYRQTLGQGPEFLTYFQNEAQLEKSRLLSDRFSAERPKGSFSTLEIQRTEQGDSAMYLCASSSRQAHDTSGNTIYFGEGSWLTVV.

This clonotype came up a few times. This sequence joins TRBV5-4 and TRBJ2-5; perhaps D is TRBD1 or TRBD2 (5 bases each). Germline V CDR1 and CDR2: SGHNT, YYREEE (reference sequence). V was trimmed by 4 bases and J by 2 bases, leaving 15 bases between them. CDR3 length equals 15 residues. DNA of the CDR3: TGTGCCAGCAGCCCATCCGGGACGGGGCAAGAGACCCAGTACTTC. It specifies CASSPSGTGQETQYF.

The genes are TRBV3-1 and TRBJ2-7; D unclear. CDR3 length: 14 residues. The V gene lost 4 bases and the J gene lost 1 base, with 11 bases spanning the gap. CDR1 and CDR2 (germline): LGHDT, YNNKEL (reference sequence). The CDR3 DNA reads TGTGCCAGCAGCCCATGGACCGAGTCCTACGAGCAGTACTTC. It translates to CASSPWTESYEQYF.

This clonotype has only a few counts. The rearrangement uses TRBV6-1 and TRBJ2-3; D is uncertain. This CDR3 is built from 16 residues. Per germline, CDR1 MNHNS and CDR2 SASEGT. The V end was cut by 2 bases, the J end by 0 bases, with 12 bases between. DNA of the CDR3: TGTGCCAGCAGTGAACAAAGGAGACTCAGCACAGATACGCAGTATTTT. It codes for CASSEQRRLSTDTQYF.